Presented here are 14 T cell receptor beta chains from one specimen sequenced in a study of neurological immune-mediated disorders. TCRdb re-called the 5' RACE reads with MiXCR, one entry per CDR3 protein. The table has 30,000 to 45,000 distinct CDR3 sequences, 10% to 13% seen once. The sequencing sample was made of PBMCs. These receptors were taken from a woman aged 25 to 39 with HTLV-1-associated myelopathy (HAM/TSP).

This clonotype was counted ten times or more. The CDR3 region is CASSSGQGEKLFF. The CDR3 nucleotides read TGCGCCAGCAGCTCCGGACAGGGTGAAAAACTGTTTTTT. J is TRBJ1-4 and V is TRBV5-1, with 8 bases aligning to TRBD1. The CDR3 has 13 amino acids. Looked up from germline, CDR1 is SGHRS and CDR2 is YFSETQ. Germline trimming cut 3 bases from V and 7 bases from J; bases unmatched to any gene: 2. Combining the CDR3 with reference TRBV5-1 and TRBJ1-4 gives the whole variable domain KAGVTQTPRYLIKTRGQQVTLSCSPISGHRSVSWYQQTPGQGLQFLFEYFSETQRNKGNFPGRFSGRQFSNSRSEMNVSTLELGDSALYLCASSSGQGEKLFFGSGTQLSVL.

This clonotype was detected many times. This chain connects TRBV10-3 to TRBJ1-1; TRBD1 aligns across 9 bases. The CDR3 loop spans 14 amino acids. The V and J ends lost 3 bases and 4 bases, in that order; junction bases with no gene match: 3. CDR1 is ENHRY, CDR2 SYGVKD, per germline. CDR3 nucleotide sequence: TGTGCCATCAGTGACAGACAGGGGGGCACTGAAGCTTTCTTT. It specifies CAISDRQGGTEAFF.

At least ten counts were recorded for this clonotype. This rearrangement joins TRBV20-1 to TRBJ2-1; D possibly corresponds to TRBD2 (5 bases). Trimming took off 1 base at V and 4 bases at J, with 11 bases between the two ends. The germline CDR1 and CDR2 sequences are DFQATT and SNEGSKA (reference sequence). The CDR3 has 14 amino acids. This CDR3 reads CSARAQTNYNEQFF. For the CDR3, the DNA is TGCAGTGCTAGAGCCCAGACTAATTACAATGAGCAGTTCTTC.

This clonotype occurred many times. This chain connects TRBV7-9 to TRBJ1-2, with 7 positions matching TRBD1. Germline V lookup: CDR1 SEHNR, CDR2 FQNEAQ (reference sequence). The CDR3 extends over 15 amino acids. V shed 1 base and J 4 bases; nucleotides not matched to a gene: 6. CDR3 nucleotides: TGTGCCAGCAGCTTAGGGGACAGTTATTCCTATGGCTACACCTTC. It translates to CASSLGDSYSYGYTF.

Many counts were recorded for this clonotype. The CDR3 spells CSGATGDYGYTF. CDR3 DNA sequence: TGCAGTGGGGCGACAGGGGATTATGGCTACACCTTC. The genes are TRBV20-1 and TRBJ1-2, with 8 bases lining up with TRBD1. The CDR3 contains 12 residues. Trimming at V came to 7 bases and at J to 5 bases, leaving 6 bases not matched to a gene. Germline V gene data show CDR1 as DFQATT and CDR2 as SNEGSKA (reference sequence).

This clonotype showed up many times. V is TRBV20-1 and J is TRBJ1-3; D perhaps matches TRBD1 (5 bases). With 2 bases removed from V and 1 base from J, the gap between germline ends came to 6 bases. CDR3 length: 13 amino acids. Germline CDR1 and CDR2: DFQATT and SNEGSKA (reference sequence). The CDR3 region is CSARKGSGNTIYF. The CDR3 DNA sequence: TGCAGTGCTAGAAAGGGGTCTGGAAACACCATATATTTT.

This clonotype was picked up many times. The rearrangement uses TRBV12-3 or TRBV12-4 and TRBJ1-1; 7 positions agree with TRBD1. The CDR3 extends over 11 amino acids. V lost 5 bases, J lost 7 bases, and 1 base stayed unmatched. The DNA of the CDR3 is TGTGCCAGCAGTCGGGACAGTGAAGCTTTCTTT. Translated, it gives CASSRDSEAFF.

This clonotype occurred many times. The chain couples TRBV20-1 to TRBJ2-1; 11 nucleotides agree with TRBD1. The ends lost 3 bases at V and 5 bases at J; junction bases unmatched: 6. The CDR3 spans 15 residues. Germline-derived CDR1 and CDR2 are DFQATT and SNEGSKA (reference sequence). The CDR3 sequence is CSARTGTGGNNEQFF. DNA for the CDR3: TGCAGTGCTAGGACCGGGACAGGGGGAAACAATGAGCAGTTCTTC.

The sample holds many counts of this clonotype. The rearrangement links TRBV15 to TRBJ1-1; perhaps TRBD1 as D (5 bases). V dropped 0 bases and J dropped 11 bases, with 13 bases sitting between them. The CDR3 extends over 13 amino acids. Germline V CDR1 and CDR2: LNHNV, YYDKDF (reference sequence). CDR3 sequence: CATSRDDRGSAFF. In DNA, the CDR3 is TGTGCCACCAGCAGAGATGATCGGGGGTCGGCTTTCTTT.

This clonotype has ten or more counts. The chain has TRBV9 and TRBJ2-1, with TRBD2 identical over 12 bases. Per germline, CDR1 SGDLS and CDR2 YYNGEE. CDR3 length: 19 residues. V lost 0 bases, J lost 8 bases, and 15 bases stayed unmatched. As DNA, the CDR3 is TGTGCCAGCAGCGTAGCCCGGGCTAGCGGGGGGGCCGGTAGCGATGAGCAGTTCTTC. This gives the protein CASSVARASGGAGSDEQFF. The entire variable domain, with the rest obtained from reference TRBV9 and TRBJ2-1, is as follows: DSGVTQTPKHLITATGQRVTLRCSPRSGDLSVYWYQQSLDQGLQFLIQYYNGEERAKGNILERFSAQQFPDLHSELNLSSLELGDSALYFCASSVARASGGAGSDEQFFGPGTRLTVL.

The chain recombines TRBV25-1 with TRBJ1-1; no firm D call. Germline values: CDR1 MGHDK, CDR2 SYGVNS. Trimming took off 3 bases at V and 1 base at J, with 3 bases between the two ends. This CDR3 spans 12 amino acids. CDR3 loop: CASSDSNTEAFF. Here the CDR3 DNA reads TGTGCCAGCAGTGACTCGAACACTGAAGCTTTCTTT.

Many counts were recorded for this clonotype. The V gene is TRBV20-1, the J gene TRBJ2-7; 10 nucleotides agree with TRBD1. Per the germline V gene, CDR1 is DFQATT and CDR2 is SNEGSKA (reference sequence). With V trimmed by 6 bases and J by 3 bases, 5 bases remained unmatched. The CDR3 has 13 amino acids. The CDR3: CSAYRDRGYEQYF. The CDR3 DNA reads TGCAGTGCGTACCGGGACAGGGGCTACGAGCAGTACTTC.

This chain links TRBV20-1 with TRBJ1-2, with D tentatively TRBD1 (5 bases). Trimming removed 6 bases at V and 4 bases at J, with 12 bases between. This CDR3 has 12 amino acids. Germline-derived CDR1 and CDR2 are DFQATT and SNEGSKA (reference sequence). The CDR3 region is CSAKDKTYGYTF. The CDR3, as DNA: TGCAGTGCCAAGGACAAAACCTATGGCTACACCTTC.

This clonotype has a count of ten or more. The chain employs TRBV11-3 and TRBJ2-1; 13 bases align to TRBD2. This CDR3 has 15 amino acids. Germline-derived CDR1 and CDR2 are SGHNT and YENEEA. V was pared by 5 bases and J by 9 bases, with 7 bases of the junction left unmatched. Here the CDR3 reads CASSPRLAGGTEQFF. CDR3 in DNA: TGTGCCAGCAGCCCAAGACTAGCGGGGGGAACTGAGCAGTTCTTC.